The rows below give T cell receptor beta chains drawn from one sample of a study of cytomegalovirus exposure and HLA in healthy donors. Sequenced by immunoSEQ multiplex PCR; TCRdb stores in-frame clones only, minus some. In the table there are 250,000 or so clones, 80% to 90% of which are singletons. Specimen: PBMCs. The receptors come from a young man in good health and CMV-seronegative. Both conserved end residues are part of each CDR3. A D gene is named only where the DNA matches it firmly. Clone sizes are given selectively: once, few, many, or a class where the clone is expanded.

d_call | clone_size | j_call | v_call | cdr3_nt | cdr3_aa
TRBD2 | NA | TRBJ2-3 | TRBV29-1 | TGCAGCGTTGGGGTGGCGGGAGTATGGGATACGCAGTATTTT | CSVGVAGVWDTQYF
NA | NA | TRBJ2-1 | TRBV6-5 | TGTGCCAGCAGTTACTCGCTAGAGAGCTCCTACAATGAGCAGTTCTTC | CASSYSLESSYNEQFF
NA | NA | TRBJ2-6 | TRBV15 | TGTGCCACCAGCAGAGATCTCGTAGCTGGGGCCAACGTCCTGACTTTC | CATSRDLVAGANVLTF
NA | NA | TRBJ2-7 | TRBV28 | TGTGCCAGCAGTAGGGGTTACGAGCAGTACTTC | CASSRGYEQYF
NA | NA | TRBJ2-5 | TRBV7-2 | TGTGCCAGCAGTCTCTCACGGGGACAAGAGACCCAGTACTTC | CASSLSRGQETQYF
NA | NA | TRBJ2-7 | TRBV29-1 | TGCAGCGTTGAATTCGGGTCATCCTACGAGCAGTACTTC | CSVEFGSSYEQYF
TRBD1 | few | TRBJ1-3 | TRBV4-2 | TGTGCCAGCAGCCACTGGGACAGCGGATCCTCTGGAAACACCATATATTTT | CASSHWDSGSSGNTIYF
NA | NA | TRBJ2-5 | TRBV18 | TGTGCCAGCTCACCCGCTGGCGGGAAAGAGACCCAGTACTTC | CASSPAGGKETQYF
NA | NA | TRBJ2-2 | TRBV5-5 | TGTGCCAGCAGCCCTCCGGGACAACACGGGGAGCTGTTTTTT | CASSPPGQHGELFF
NA | NA | TRBJ2-7 | TRBV11-2 | TGTGCCAGCAGCTTAGTTGTCTCCTACTACGAGCAGTACTTC | CASSLVVSYYEQYF
TRBD1 | NA | TRBJ1-2 | TRBV7-9 | TGTGCCAGCGGTACAGGGGGAATGGATGGCTACACCTTC | CASGTGGMDGYTF
NA | NA | TRBJ2-3 | TRBV7-6 | TGTGCCAGCAGCAACCCCGAGGTCTCCACAGATACGCAGTATTTT | CASSNPEVSTDTQYF
TRBD1 | NA | TRBJ1-1 | TRBV6-5 | TGTGCCAGCAGTTACTTCTCAGGGGGCAACACTGAAGCTTTCTTT | CASSYFSGGNTEAFF
TRBD1 | NA | TRBJ2-3 | TRBV29-1 | TGCAGCGTTGGAACAGGGGGGAGCACAGATACGCAGTATTTT | CSVGTGGSTDTQYF
TRBD2 | once | TRBJ2-1 | TRBV19 | TGTGCCAGCCAATTGAGCGGGGGACCCTACAATGAGCAGTTCTTC | CASQLSGGPYNEQFF
NA | NA | TRBJ1-2 | TRBV6-5 | TGTGCCAGCAGATCAATCGGGACTCCTGGAGGCGGCTACACCTTC | CASRSIGTPGGGYTF
NA | once | TRBJ2-1 | TRBV6-1 | TGTGCCAGCACTCATTGGGGGGATGAGCAGTTCTTC | CASTHWGDEQFF
NA | NA | TRBJ2-5 | TRBV7-6 | TGTGCCAGCAGCTTAGTCGGGCCGGGGGAGACCCAGTACTTC | CASSLVGPGETQYF
NA | NA | TRBJ1-1 | TRBV7-6 | TGTGCCAGCAGCTTTGGGGGGATGAACACTGAAGCTTTCTTT | CASSFGGMNTEAFF
NA | NA | TRBJ1-1 | TRBV7-2 | TGTGCCAGCAGCTTAGCGCTCAGGGCGGAAGCTTTCTTT | CASSLALRAEAFF
TRBD1 | NA | TRBJ2-7 | TRBV5-1 | TGCGCCAGCAGAACGGGACAGGGGTACGAGCAGTACTTC | CASRTGQGYEQYF
TRBD1 | NA | TRBJ1-2 | TRBV11-3 | TGTGCCAGCAGCCCCGAGGGGGCGAAGAACTATGGCTACACCTTC | CASSPEGAKNYGYTF
TRBD1 | NA | TRBJ2-1 | TRBV5-6 | TGTGCCAGCAGCGGCGGAAGACAGGGCCTTTACAATGAGCAGTTCTTC | CASSGGRQGLYNEQFF
NA | NA | TRBJ1-4 | TRBV10-1 | TGCGCCAGCAGTCGGGGATCTAATGAAAAACTGTTTTTT | CASSRGSNEKLFF
NA | NA | TRBJ1-1 | TRBV2 | TGTGCCAGCAGCCGCGGAACTGAAGCTTTCTTT | CASSRGTEAFF
TRBD1 | NA | TRBJ2-7 | TRBV19 | TGTGCCAGTGCAGGGGGCGTCGCCTACGAGCAGTACTTC | CASAGGVAYEQYF
TRBD1 | once | TRBJ2-7 | TRBV5-1 | TGCGCCAGCAGCTGGACAGGGGAGGGGTACGAGCAGTACTTC | CASSWTGEGYEQYF
TRBD2 | NA | TRBJ2-5 | TRBV5-4 | TGTGCCAGCAGCTTAAGCGGGGGGCAAGAGACCCAGTACTTC | CASSLSGGQETQYF
TRBD2 | NA | TRBJ2-7 | TRBV7-9 | TGTGCCAGCAGCTTGGGGACTAGCGGGGGGTCTTTCTACGAGCAGTACTTC | CASSLGTSGGSFYEQYF
TRBD1 | NA | TRBJ1-1 | TRBV5-1 | TGCGCCAGCAGCTTGGGAACAGGGGGCACTGAAGCTTTCTTT | CASSLGTGGTEAFF
NA | few | TRBJ1-1 | TRBV18 | TGTGCCAGCTCAGAGAGGATGAACACTGAAGCTTTCTTT | CASSERMNTEAFF
TRBD1 | NA | TRBJ2-1 | TRBV28 | TGTGCCAGCAGGAGGAACAGGGGGGCCTACAATGAGCAGTTCTTC | CASRRNRGAYNEQFF
TRBD2 | NA | TRBJ2-7 | TRBV7-2 | TGTGCCAGCAGCTTAGCGCCGGGAGGGGTCGAGGTCTACGAGCAGTACTTC | CASSLAPGGVEVYEQYF
TRBD2 | NA | TRBJ2-5 | TRBV28 | TGTGCCAGCACCTCGATCCGGGGGGGACAAGAGACCCAGTACTTC | CASTSIRGGQETQYF
NA | NA | TRBJ2-3 | TRBV2 | TGTGCCAGCGCGGATACAGATACGCAGTATTTT | CASADTDTQYF
NA | NA | TRBJ1-1 | TRBV28 | TGTGCCAGCAATAGACGGGACTACACTGAAGCTTTCTTT | CASNRRDYTEAFF
NA | NA | TRBJ2-1 | TRBV27 | TGTGCCAGCAGTTTACTGGACAGTAGGCTCGTCCATGAGCAGTTCTTC | CASSLLDSRLVHEQFF
NA | NA | TRBJ1-5 | TRBV7-8 | TGTGCCAGCAGCTTAGAGGTAGGGGAAGGTCAGCCCCAGCATTTT | CASSLEVGEGQPQHF
TRBD2 | NA | TRBJ2-1 | TRBV5-1 | TGCGCCAGCAGCTTGGGGGCGGGAGAGGCTGAGCAGTTCTTC | CASSLGAGEAEQFF
NA | once | TRBJ2-7 | TRBV29-1 | TGCAGCGCCGCGGACAGTTCAAAGGCCTACGAGCAGTACTTC | CSAADSSKAYEQYF
NA | NA | TRBJ2-7 | TRBV7-2 | TGTGCCAGCAGCTCCCTAGCGCAATCCTACGAGCAGTACTTC | CASSSLAQSYEQYF
NA | NA | TRBJ2-1 | TRBV7-9 | TGTGCCAGCAGCTCTAGTCATGAGCAGTTCTTC | CASSSSHEQFF
TRBD1 | few | TRBJ1-6 | TRBV4-2 | TGTGCCAGCAGCCAAGACCGACAGGGGGGTTCACCCCTCCACTTT | CASSQDRQGGSPLHF
TRBD2 | NA | TRBJ2-3 | TRBV4-1 | TGCGCCAGCAGCCAAGCCAGCGGGGGGCCCTATACGCAGTATTTT | CASSQASGGPYTQYF
NA | NA | TRBJ2-5 | TRBV4-1 | TGCGCCAGCAGCCAAGAAGCTCGGGAGGAGACCCAGTACTTC | CASSQEAREETQYF
NA | NA | TRBJ2-7 | TRBV6-5 | TGTGCCAGCAGTCTTAATCTAGCCCCACCCTACGAGCAGTACTTC | CASSLNLAPPYEQYF
NA | NA | TRBJ2-7 | TRBV4-3 | TGCGCCAGCAGCCAAGGGGTTGGGGGGAGCGCTTCCTACGAGCAGTACTTC | CASSQGVGGSASYEQYF
TRBD1 | once | TRBJ1-4 | TRBV18 | TGTGCCAGCCAGGGACAGGGAAATGAAAAACTGTTTTTT | CASQGQGNEKLFF
TRBD2 | NA | TRBJ2-1 | TRBV4-3 | TGCGCCAGCAGCCCTAGTAACGGACTAGCAAGCTATGAGCAGTTCTTC | CASSPSNGLASYEQFF
NA | NA | TRBJ1-2 | TRBV6-1 | TGTGCCAGCAGTGAGCCGGGGAACTATGGCTACACCTTC | CASSEPGNYGYTF
NA | few | TRBJ2-7 | TRBV7-9 | TGTGCCAGCAGCTACAGCTCCTACGAGCAGTACTTC | CASSYSSYEQYF
NA | NA | TRBJ1-5 | TRBV21-1 | TGTGCCAGCAGCCAAAAACGTGACAGGCGCCGCAATCAGCCCCAGCATTTT | CASSQKRDRRRNQPQHF
TRBD1 | NA | TRBJ1-4 | TRBV9 | TGTGCCAGCAGCGTAGACAGGGGATCAGAAAAACTGTTTTTT | CASSVDRGSEKLFF
NA | NA | TRBJ2-1 | TRBV7-8 | TGTGCCAGCAGCTCGGGATCCCACAATGAGCAGTTCTTC | CASSSGSHNEQFF